A single sample is the source of the 17 T cell receptor beta chains below, sequenced in a study of blood T cell repertoires in COVID-19 (dated by TCRdb to between 2020 and 2021). Receptors were amplified or captured by the immunoSEQ multiplex PCR assay. TCRdb provides this immuneACCESS table in a form limited to in-frame rearrangements. Some clones are lacking; in checked studies, under half of them reflect an unresolved V gene, and why the rest are absent is not known. The sample table holds nearly 35,000 clones, of which 70% to 85% were seen once. Roughly 7.4% of the sample is taken by the ten largest. Sequencing used peripheral blood. The source of these receptors is a woman in her fifties or sixties with acute or convalescent COVID-19.

The chain couples TRBV6-6 to TRBJ1-2; 7 bases agree with TRBD1. Trimming removed 7 bases from V and 4 bases from J; junction bases left unmatched: 6. The germline V gene encodes CDR1 MNHNY and CDR2 SVGAGI (reference sequence). The CDR3 consists of 13 residues. The CDR3 here is CASIDDRAYGYTF. Written as DNA, the CDR3 is TGTGCCAGCATCGACGACAGGGCCTATGGCTACACCTTC.

In nucleotides, the CDR3 is TGTGCCAGCAGCACCCCGTCGGGGCCCCAGCATTTT. This sequence encodes CASSTPSGPQHF. The genes are TRBV28 and TRBJ1-5; D ambiguous. Germline V gives CDR1 MDHEN, CDR2 SYDVKM. The ends were cut back, 6 bases at V and 9 bases at J, with 12 bases in the middle. This CDR3 contains 12 residues. The entire variable domain, with the rest obtained from reference TRBV28 and TRBJ1-5, is as follows: DVKVTQSSRYLVKRTGEKVFLECVQDMDHENMFWYRQDPGLGLRLIYFSYDVKMKEKGDIPEGYSVSREKKERFSLILESASTNQTSMYLCASSTPSGPQHFGDGTRLSIL.

The gene calls are TRBV28 and TRBJ2-7, with no clear D. CDR3 length: 14 amino acids. V was shortened by 4 bases and J by 1 base, with 11 bases between the two germline ends. Germline V gene data show CDR1 as MDHEN and CDR2 as SYDVKM. The CDR3 loop reads CASSWRGASYEQYF. The CDR3 DNA sequence: TGTGCCAGCAGTTGGAGAGGCGCGTCCTACGAGCAGTACTTC.

This chain links TRBV2 with TRBJ2-3; D remains unclear. This CDR3 has 11 residues. CDR1 is SNHLY and CDR2 is FYNNEI in the germline V gene. Trimming removed 0 bases at V and 10 bases at J, with 5 bases between. The CDR3 region is CASSEAASQYF. The CDR3 DNA sequence: TGTGCCAGCAGTGAAGCGGCATCGCAGTATTTT.

The chain carries TRBV5-8 and TRBJ1-5, with 7 bases lining up with TRBD1. J was trimmed by 1 base and V by 4 bases; bases with no gene match: 8. Germline CDR1 and CDR2: SGHTS and YDEGEE. The CDR3 extends over 16 amino acids. This CDR3 reads CASSLRDRISNQPQHF. The CDR3 coding sequence is TGTGCCAGCAGCCTCCGGGACAGAATCAGCAATCAGCCCCAGCATTTT.

The chain couples TRBV11-2 to TRBJ2-3, with TRBD2 identical over 10 bases. V shed 5 bases and J 0 bases; nucleotides not matched to a gene: 5. This CDR3 region has 16 residues. CDR1 and CDR2 (germline): SGHAT, FQNNGV. CDR3 in DNA: TGTGCCAGCAGCCAAACTAGCGGGGTTAGCACAGATACGCAGTATTTT. Translated, it gives CASSQTSGVSTDTQYF. Full variable domain (remainder filled in from reference TRBV11-2 and TRBJ2-3): EAGVAQSPRYKIIEKRQSVAFWCNPISGHATLYWYQQILGQGPKLLIQFQNNGVVDDSQLPKDRFSAERLKGVDSTLKIQPAKLEDSAVYLCASSQTSGVSTDTQYFGPGTRLTVL.

The chain links TRBV15 to TRBJ2-1, with D tentatively TRBD2 (6 bases). V dropped 5 bases and J dropped 7 bases, with 9 bases sitting between them. The germline V gene has CDR1 LNHNV and CDR2 YYDKDF (reference sequence). The CDR3 covers 12 residues. The CDR3 is CATSQEGNEQFF. The CDR3 nucleotides read TGTGCCACCAGCCAGGAGGGAAATGAGCAGTTCTTC. The full variable domain, its missing parts supplied by reference TRBV15 and TRBJ2-1, is DAMVIQNPRYQVTQFGKPVTLSCSQTLNHNVMYWYQQKSSQAPKLLFHYYDKDFNNEADTPDNFQSRRPNTSFCFLDIRSPGLGDTAMYLCATSQEGNEQFFGPGTRLTVL.

The V gene is TRBV28, the J gene TRBJ1-6, with TRBD1 identical over 8 bases. CDR1 MDHEN and CDR2 SYDVKM come from the germline V gene. CDR3 length: 14 residues. The V and J ends lost 5 bases and 9 bases, in that order; junction bases with no gene match: 6. This CDR3 reads CASSNGQGRSPLHF. The CDR3 region has the DNA TGTGCCAGCAGTAATGGACAGGGACGTTCACCCCTCCACTTT.

This chain connects TRBV5-4 to TRBJ2-3; 8 bases match TRBD2. V was pared by 0 bases and J by 2 bases, with 2 bases of the junction left unmatched. In germline, CDR1 is SGHNT, CDR2 YYREEE (reference sequence). This CDR3 contains 15 residues. The chain's CDR3 is CASSLAGGHTDTQYF. The CDR3 coding sequence is TGTGCCAGCAGCTTGGCGGGGGGGCACACAGATACGCAGTATTTT.

The V call is TRBV6-6, the J call TRBJ1-1, with D possibly being TRBD1 (5 bases). This CDR3 has 14 residues. The germline V gene has CDR1 MNHNY and CDR2 SVGAGI (reference sequence). V was pared by 7 bases and J by 3 bases, with 15 bases between. The CDR3 region is CASNQATDYTEAFF. CDR3 bases: TGTGCCAGCAATCAAGCGACAGACTACACTGAAGCTTTCTTT.

This clone was seen a few times. The chain carries TRBV2 and TRBJ1-6; 7 nucleotides line up with TRBD1. V trimming: 5 bases; J trimming: 6 bases; junction bases outside the gene matches: 10. The CDR3 extends over 16 amino acids. CDR1 is SNHLY, CDR2 FYNNEI, per germline. Written as DNA, the CDR3 is TGTGCCAGCAGTAACCAGGGACAGCTCCTTAATTCACCCCTCCACTTT. The encoded protein is CASSNQGQLLNSPLHF.

This CDR3 reads CASSRRGTGVETQYF. CDR3 bases: TGTGCCAGCAGTCGGAGGGGGACAGGGGTTGAGACCCAGTACTTC. The chain has TRBV28 and TRBJ2-5; 10 bases match TRBD1. Germline CDR1 reads MDHEN; CDR2 reads SYDVKM. J gave up 5 bases and V 5 bases, and 8 bases lay outside the gene matches. The CDR3 has 15 residues. Drawing the rest from reference TRBV28 and TRBJ2-5, the complete variable domain is DVKVTQSSRYLVKRTGEKVFLECVQDMDHENMFWYRQDPGLGLRLIYFSYDVKMKEKGDIPEGYSVSREKKERFSLILESASTNQTSMYLCASSRRGTGVETQYFGPGTRLLVL.

V is TRBV18 and J is TRBJ1-2, with a possible D match to TRBD1 (5 bases). The CDR3 sequence is 16 residues long. Per the germline V gene, CDR1 is KGHSH and CDR2 is LQKENI. The V and J ends lost 3 bases and 4 bases respectively, with 18 bases between them. CDR3 amino acids: CASSPFTGTATYGYTF. CDR3 nucleotide sequence: TGTGCCAGCTCACCTTTCACCGGGACTGCCACCTATGGCTACACCTTC.

The V and J genes are TRBV7-9 and TRBJ1-4, with 11 bases matching TRBD1. Trimming took 5 bases from V and 4 from J; bases not matched to a gene: 6. The germline V gene has CDR1 SEHNR and CDR2 FQNEAQ (reference sequence). The CDR3 runs to 16 residues. In DNA form, the CDR3 reads TGTGCCAGCAGCCTCGGACAGGGGGCGTTTAATGAAAAACTGTTTTTT. The encoded protein is CASSLGQGAFNEKLFF.

The rearrangement joins TRBV5-1 to TRBJ2-3; D is possibly TRBD2 (7 bases). The CDR3 has 14 amino acids. Germline assignment: CDR1 SGHRS and CDR2 YFSETQ. Between the trimmed V and J ends, which lost 0 bases and 4 bases, there was a span of 9 bases. The CDR3 loop reads CASSLVGGPDTQYF. The CDR3 DNA is TGCGCCAGCAGCTTGGTCGGGGGGCCAGATACGCAGTATTTT.

The chain is built from TRBV7-8 and TRBJ2-3; maybe TRBD2 (7 bases). The V gene lost 4 bases and the J gene lost 4 bases, with 15 bases spanning the gap. This CDR3 has 15 amino acids. Germline assignment: CDR1 SGHVS and CDR2 FQNEAQ. The CDR3 region has the DNA TGTGCCAGCAGCTCCCTGGGAGGGGGAGCAGATACGCAGTATTTT. Translating it yields CASSSLGGGADTQYF.

This clone was seen more than once but under ten times. CDR3 region: CASSLEAGAGYEQYF. The CDR3 region has the DNA TGTGCCAGCAGCTTGGAGGCGGGGGCGGGCTACGAGCAGTACTTC. The chain employs TRBV5-5 and TRBJ2-7; tentatively, D is TRBD2 (7 bases). CDR1 is SGHKS, CDR2 YYEKEE, per germline (reference sequence). CDR3 length: 15 amino acids. V was trimmed by 0 bases and J by 3 bases, leaving 13 bases between them.